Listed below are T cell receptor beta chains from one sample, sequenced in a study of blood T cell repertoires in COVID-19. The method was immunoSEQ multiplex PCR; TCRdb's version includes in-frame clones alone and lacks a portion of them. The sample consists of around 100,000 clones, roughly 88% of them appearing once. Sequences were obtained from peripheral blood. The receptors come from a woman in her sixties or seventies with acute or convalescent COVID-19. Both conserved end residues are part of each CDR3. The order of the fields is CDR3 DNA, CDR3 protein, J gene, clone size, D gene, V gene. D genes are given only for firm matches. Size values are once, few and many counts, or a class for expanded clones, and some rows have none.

CDR3nt: TGTGCCAGCAGCGGTCGACAGGGGCCCTACGAGCAGTACTTC
CDR3aa: CASSGRQGPYEQYF
j_gene: TRBJ2-7
abundance: -
d_gene: TRBD1
v_gene: TRBV2

CDR3nt: TGTGCCCGCAGTTACGACCTTGGCGGGACAGATACGCAGTATTTT
CDR3aa: CARSYDLGGTDTQYF
j_gene: TRBJ2-3
abundance: once
d_gene: -
v_gene: TRBV6-5

CDR3nt: TGTGCCAGCTCACCTGTACCGGAGGGGGCATGGTACTTC
CDR3aa: CASSPVPEGAWYF
j_gene: TRBJ2-7
abundance: -
d_gene: -
v_gene: TRBV18

CDR3nt: TGCGCCAGCAGTTTTGAACAGGGCGCTGAAGCTTTCTTT
CDR3aa: CASSFEQGAEAFF
j_gene: TRBJ1-1
abundance: -
d_gene: -
v_gene: TRBV5-1

CDR3nt: TGTGCCACCAGTGATCCCCGGGGGGCCGATACGCAGTATTTT
CDR3aa: CATSDPRGADTQYF
j_gene: TRBJ2-3
abundance: -
d_gene: -
v_gene: TRBV24-1

CDR3nt: TGTGCCAGCAGTTTCGGACAGGATGAAGAAAAACTGTTTTTT
CDR3aa: CASSFGQDEEKLFF
j_gene: TRBJ1-4
abundance: -
d_gene: TRBD1
v_gene: TRBV2

CDR3nt: TGTGCCAGCTGGCTCTCAAACAGGGACGGCTACACCTTC
CDR3aa: CASWLSNRDGYTF
j_gene: TRBJ1-2
abundance: -
d_gene: -
v_gene: TRBV6-5

CDR3nt: TGTGCCAGCTTAGCCGGGGAGCTGTTTTTT
CDR3aa: CASLAGELFF
j_gene: TRBJ2-2
abundance: -
d_gene: -
v_gene: TRBV6-5

CDR3nt: TGTGCCAGCAGCTTCGCGGACAGGGCGAACACTGAAGCTTTCTTT
CDR3aa: CASSFADRANTEAFF
j_gene: TRBJ1-1
abundance: -
d_gene: TRBD1
v_gene: TRBV5-5

CDR3nt: TGTGCCAGCAGTTTTCTCGACTCTGATGGCTACACCTTC
CDR3aa: CASSFLDSDGYTF
j_gene: TRBJ1-2
abundance: -
d_gene: -
v_gene: TRBV12-3/TRBV12-4

CDR3nt: TGTGCCAGCAGCCCCCCAGGGACAGATACGCAGTATTTT
CDR3aa: CASSPPGTDTQYF
j_gene: TRBJ2-3
abundance: -
d_gene: -
v_gene: TRBV3-1/TRBV3-2

CDR3nt: TGTGCCAGCAGCTTCCTCACTGAAGCTTTCTTT
CDR3aa: CASSFLTEAFF
j_gene: TRBJ1-1
abundance: once
d_gene: -
v_gene: TRBV7-2

CDR3nt: TGTGCCAGCAGCCAGGACAGGGGGCCCCTTAGTGGCTACACCTTC
CDR3aa: CASSQDRGPLSGYTF
j_gene: TRBJ1-2
abundance: -
d_gene: TRBD1
v_gene: TRBV5-8

CDR3nt: TGCAGCGTTGGAACTAGCGGGAGACCTGGGGCCAACGTCCTGACTTTC
CDR3aa: CSVGTSGRPGANVLTF
j_gene: TRBJ2-6
abundance: -
d_gene: TRBD2
v_gene: TRBV29-1

CDR3nt: TGCAGCGCCCGGGGGGGACCAAACACTGAAGCTTTCTTT
CDR3aa: CSARGGPNTEAFF
j_gene: TRBJ1-1
abundance: -
d_gene: -
v_gene: TRBV29-1

CDR3nt: TGTGCCAGCAGCCCTTGGACAGCTAACTATGGCTACACCTTC
CDR3aa: CASSPWTANYGYTF
j_gene: TRBJ1-2
abundance: once
d_gene: -
v_gene: TRBV7-9

CDR3nt: TGTGCCAGCAGTGCATACCAGGGGAACACTGAAGCTTTCTTT
CDR3aa: CASSAYQGNTEAFF
j_gene: TRBJ1-1
abundance: -
d_gene: -
v_gene: TRBV27

CDR3nt: TGTGCCAGCAGTTTCCTAGTTGCAACTAATGAAAAACTGTTTTTT
CDR3aa: CASSFLVATNEKLFF
j_gene: TRBJ1-4
abundance: -
d_gene: -
v_gene: TRBV2

CDR3nt: TGTGCCAGCTCACCAGGACAGGGGACCCAGCCCCAGCATTTT
CDR3aa: CASSPGQGTQPQHF
j_gene: TRBJ1-5
abundance: -
d_gene: TRBD1
v_gene: TRBV18

CDR3nt: TGTGCCACCAGCAGAGGCGGGACGGACTATGGCTACACCTTC
CDR3aa: CATSRGGTDYGYTF
j_gene: TRBJ1-2
abundance: -
d_gene: -
v_gene: TRBV15

CDR3nt: TGTGCCAGTAGAAGCCCGGGACAGAAAACTCTTAATCAGCCCCAGCATTTT
CDR3aa: CASRSPGQKTLNQPQHF
j_gene: TRBJ1-5
abundance: few
d_gene: TRBD1
v_gene: TRBV19

CDR3nt: TGTGCCAGCAGTTACTCGCAGGGGTCCGGGGAGCTGTTTTTT
CDR3aa: CASSYSQGSGELFF
j_gene: TRBJ2-2
abundance: -
d_gene: -
v_gene: TRBV6-5

CDR3nt: TGCAGCGTTGAGTCGTTAGCGAGTGATGAGCAGTTCTTC
CDR3aa: CSVESLASDEQFF
j_gene: TRBJ2-1
abundance: -
d_gene: -
v_gene: TRBV29-1

CDR3nt: TGTGCCAGTAGTGTCCTGGCAGGGGACGGCTACACCTTC
CDR3aa: CASSVLAGDGYTF
j_gene: TRBJ1-2
abundance: -
d_gene: -
v_gene: TRBV19

CDR3nt: TGTGCCAGCAGCCCGACTAGCAATGAGCAGTTCTTC
CDR3aa: CASSPTSNEQFF
j_gene: TRBJ2-1
abundance: -
d_gene: -
v_gene: TRBV3-1/TRBV3-2

CDR3nt: TGCGCCAGCAGGCAGGGGGCTTTGGGATCGAACACTGAAGCTTTCTTT
CDR3aa: CASRQGALGSNTEAFF
j_gene: TRBJ1-1
abundance: once
d_gene: TRBD1
v_gene: TRBV5-1

CDR3nt: TGTGCCAGCAGCCCGAGTCCTAATTCACCCCTCCACTTT
CDR3aa: CASSPSPNSPLHF
j_gene: TRBJ1-6
abundance: -
d_gene: -
v_gene: TRBV11-2

CDR3nt: TGTGCCAGCAGTTTGGACGGGGGAGGAACTGGGTATGGCTACACCTTC
CDR3aa: CASSLDGGGTGYGYTF
j_gene: TRBJ1-2
abundance: -
d_gene: -
v_gene: TRBV27

CDR3nt: TGTGCCACCTCGGAGCCCTCCTACAATGAGCAGTTCTTC
CDR3aa: CATSEPSYNEQFF
j_gene: TRBJ2-1
abundance: -
d_gene: -
v_gene: TRBV28

CDR3nt: TGTGCCAGCAGCTTAGAGCCGGCACAGGGGGCAAGAAATTCACCCCTCCACTTT
CDR3aa: CASSLEPAQGARNSPLHF
j_gene: TRBJ1-6
abundance: once
d_gene: TRBD1
v_gene: TRBV7-9

CDR3nt: TGTGCCAGCAGCCAAGGACAGGAGACGGATGAGCAGTTCTTC
CDR3aa: CASSQGQETDEQFF
j_gene: TRBJ2-1
abundance: few
d_gene: -
v_gene: TRBV4-2

CDR3nt: TGTGCCAGCAGCGTCGGGACAGGGGGCATCCCCGGGGAGCTGTTTTTT
CDR3aa: CASSVGTGGIPGELFF
j_gene: TRBJ2-2
abundance: -
d_gene: TRBD1
v_gene: TRBV9

CDR3nt: TGCGCCAGCAGCCCAGGGACTAGCCCCGGGCAGTTCTTC
CDR3aa: CASSPGTSPGQFF
j_gene: TRBJ2-1
abundance: -
d_gene: TRBD2
v_gene: TRBV5-1

CDR3nt: TGTGCCAGCAGCTTAATGGGACAGGCAACAGATACGCAGTATTTT
CDR3aa: CASSLMGQATDTQYF
j_gene: TRBJ2-3
abundance: -
d_gene: TRBD1
v_gene: TRBV7-3

CDR3nt: TGTGCCAGCAGCTCTCGGGGGGGCGAAGAGACCCAGTACTTC
CDR3aa: CASSSRGGEETQYF
j_gene: TRBJ2-5
abundance: once
d_gene: TRBD2
v_gene: TRBV7-8

CDR3nt: TGTGCCACCAGTGATTCCACGGGACTAGGGCTTCTTGATACGCAGTATTTT
CDR3aa: CATSDSTGLGLLDTQYF
j_gene: TRBJ2-3
abundance: -
d_gene: TRBD2
v_gene: TRBV24-1

CDR3nt: TGTGCCAGCAGCCCGGGTAGTAGCAATCAGCCCCAGCATTTT
CDR3aa: CASSPGSSNQPQHF
j_gene: TRBJ1-5
abundance: -
d_gene: -
v_gene: TRBV3-1/TRBV3-2

CDR3nt: TGTGCTAGTGGTTTCGGCCTAGCGGGTCCCCTGATAGAGGAGCAGTTCTTC
CDR3aa: CASGFGLAGPLIEEQFF
j_gene: TRBJ2-1
abundance: -
d_gene: TRBD2
v_gene: TRBV12-5

CDR3nt: TGTGCCAGCAGCTTATTCGGACAAAACAATGAGCAGTTCTTC
CDR3aa: CASSLFGQNNEQFF
j_gene: TRBJ2-1
abundance: few
d_gene: -
v_gene: TRBV7-2

CDR3nt: TGTGCCAGCAGCCTAATAGCGGTTCGAGCAGATACGCAGTATTTT
CDR3aa: CASSLIAVRADTQYF
j_gene: TRBJ2-3
abundance: once
d_gene: -
v_gene: TRBV7-2

CDR3nt: TGTGCCAGCAGCCAAGATCCTAGCAGACGCACAGATACGCAGTATTTT
CDR3aa: CASSQDPSRRTDTQYF
j_gene: TRBJ2-3
abundance: -
d_gene: -
v_gene: TRBV3-1/TRBV3-2

CDR3nt: TGTGCCAGCAGCTTATTCCTAGCGGGGGTCACAGATACGCAGTATTTT
CDR3aa: CASSLFLAGVTDTQYF
j_gene: TRBJ2-3
abundance: once
d_gene: TRBD2
v_gene: TRBV7-9

CDR3nt: TGCGCCAGCAGCCAAGATCAGGAATCCGCCTACGAGCAGTACTTC
CDR3aa: CASSQDQESAYEQYF
j_gene: TRBJ2-7
abundance: -
d_gene: -
v_gene: TRBV4-1

CDR3nt: TGTGCCAGCAGTTCCCTCGGGGGTGGCGAGCAGTACTTC
CDR3aa: CASSSLGGGEQYF
j_gene: TRBJ2-7
abundance: -
d_gene: -
v_gene: TRBV6-6

CDR3nt: TGTGCCATCAGTGAGACTTTGAACTATGGCTACACCTTC
CDR3aa: CAISETLNYGYTF
j_gene: TRBJ1-2
abundance: -
d_gene: -
v_gene: TRBV10-3

CDR3nt: TGTGCCAGCTCCGACAGGACTAGCGGAATGCGTCTAGTTAGGTTGGAGACCCAGTACTTC
CDR3aa: CASSDRTSGMRLVRLETQYF
j_gene: TRBJ2-5
abundance: few
d_gene: TRBD2
v_gene: TRBV2

CDR3nt: TGTGCCAGCAGCCAGAGGGTAGGGAACACTGAAGCTTTCTTT
CDR3aa: CASSQRVGNTEAFF
j_gene: TRBJ1-1
abundance: -
d_gene: -
v_gene: TRBV3-1/TRBV3-2

CDR3nt: TGTGCCAGCAGTGAAGGCAGGGTCCTTAACTATGGCTACACCTTC
CDR3aa: CASSEGRVLNYGYTF
j_gene: TRBJ1-2
abundance: -
d_gene: -
v_gene: TRBV6-1

CDR3nt: TGCGCCAGCAGTTCGACCAGACTAGCGGGGTTGGCAGATACGCAGTATTTT
CDR3aa: CASSSTRLAGLADTQYF
j_gene: TRBJ2-3
abundance: -
d_gene: TRBD2
v_gene: TRBV5-1

CDR3nt: TGTGCCAGCAGCTCTGTAGATGGTAGCGAGCAGTACTTC
CDR3aa: CASSSVDGSEQYF
j_gene: TRBJ2-7
abundance: -
d_gene: -
v_gene: TRBV3-1/TRBV3-2

CDR3nt: TGTGCCAGCAGTGCAACTAACACGTACGAGCAGTACTTC
CDR3aa: CASSATNTYEQYF
j_gene: TRBJ2-7
abundance: -
d_gene: -
v_gene: TRBV12-3/TRBV12-4

CDR3nt: TGTGCCAGCAGTCCCAGTCCTTATGGCTACACCTTC
CDR3aa: CASSPSPYGYTF
j_gene: TRBJ1-2
abundance: -
d_gene: -
v_gene: TRBV6-5

CDR3nt: TGTGCCACCAGAGTTACAGGGGGCCACGAGCAGTACTTC
CDR3aa: CATRVTGGHEQYF
j_gene: TRBJ2-7
abundance: -
d_gene: TRBD1
v_gene: TRBV28

CDR3nt: TGCGCCAGCAGCGTTCAGGTCATATACAATGAGCAGTTCTTC
CDR3aa: CASSVQVIYNEQFF
j_gene: TRBJ2-1
abundance: -
d_gene: -
v_gene: TRBV4-1

CDR3nt: TGTGCTAGTGCCTTCCAGGGGGCGAACACCGGGGAGCTGTTTTTT
CDR3aa: CASAFQGANTGELFF
j_gene: TRBJ2-2
abundance: -
d_gene: TRBD1
v_gene: TRBV12-5